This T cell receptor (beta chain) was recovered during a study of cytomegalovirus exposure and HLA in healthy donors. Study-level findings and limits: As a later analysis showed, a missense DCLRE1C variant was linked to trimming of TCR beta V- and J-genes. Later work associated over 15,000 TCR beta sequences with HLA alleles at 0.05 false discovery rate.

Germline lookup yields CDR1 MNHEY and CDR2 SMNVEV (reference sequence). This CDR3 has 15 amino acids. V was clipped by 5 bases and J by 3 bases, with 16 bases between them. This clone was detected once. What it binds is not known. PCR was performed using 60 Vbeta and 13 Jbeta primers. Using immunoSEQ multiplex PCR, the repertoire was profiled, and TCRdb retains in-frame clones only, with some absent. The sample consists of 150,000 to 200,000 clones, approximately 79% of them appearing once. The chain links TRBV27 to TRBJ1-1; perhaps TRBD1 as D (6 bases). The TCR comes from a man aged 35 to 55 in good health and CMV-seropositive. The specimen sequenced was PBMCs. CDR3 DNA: TGTGCCAGCAGTGGATCAGGGGCCCGGGACACTGAAGCTTTCTTT. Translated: CASSGSGARDTEAFF.